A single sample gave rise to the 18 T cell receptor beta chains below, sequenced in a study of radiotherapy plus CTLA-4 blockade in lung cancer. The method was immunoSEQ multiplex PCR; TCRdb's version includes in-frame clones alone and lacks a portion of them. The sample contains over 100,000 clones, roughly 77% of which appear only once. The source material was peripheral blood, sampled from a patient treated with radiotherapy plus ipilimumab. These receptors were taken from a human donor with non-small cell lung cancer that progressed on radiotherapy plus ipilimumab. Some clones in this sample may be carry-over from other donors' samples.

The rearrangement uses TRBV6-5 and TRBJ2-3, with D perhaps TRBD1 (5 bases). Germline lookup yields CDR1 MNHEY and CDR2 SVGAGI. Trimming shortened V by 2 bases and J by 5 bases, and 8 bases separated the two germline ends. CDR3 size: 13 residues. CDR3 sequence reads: CASSYVGLDTQYF. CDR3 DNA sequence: TGTGCCAGCAGTTACGTGGGGCTAGATACGCAGTATTTT.

The CDR3 is CASSHPGGTENTEAFF. In nucleotides, the CDR3 is TGTGCCAGCAGCCATCCCGGGGGAACAGAGAACACTGAAGCTTTCTTT. This rearrangement joins TRBV11-2 to TRBJ1-1, with D possibly being TRBD1 (5 bases). CDR1 and CDR2 (germline): SGHAT, FQNNGV. The CDR3 loop spans 16 amino acids. V was clipped by 5 bases and J by 1 base, with 17 bases between them.

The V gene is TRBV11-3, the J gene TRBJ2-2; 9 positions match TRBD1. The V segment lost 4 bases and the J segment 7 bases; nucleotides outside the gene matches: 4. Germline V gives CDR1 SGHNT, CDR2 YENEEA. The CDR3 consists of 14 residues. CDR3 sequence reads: CASSSGQGGGELFF. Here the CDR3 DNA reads TGTGCCAGCAGCTCGGGACAGGGAGGCGGGGAGCTGTTTTTT.

The CDR3 DNA is TGTGCCAGCAGTTACTCGACCAGGTACCAAGAGACCCAGTACTTC. It encodes CASSYSTRYQETQYF. The chain carries TRBV6-5 and TRBJ2-5, with D unclear. This CDR3 spans 15 amino acids. The V gene lost 0 bases and the J gene lost 0 bases, with 8 bases spanning the gap. Per the germline V gene, CDR1 is MNHEY and CDR2 is SVGAGI.

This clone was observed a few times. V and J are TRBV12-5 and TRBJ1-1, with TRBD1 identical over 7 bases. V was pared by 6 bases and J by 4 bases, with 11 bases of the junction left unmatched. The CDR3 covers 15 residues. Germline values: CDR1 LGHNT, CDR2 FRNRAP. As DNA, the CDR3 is TGTGCTAGTGGACCCAGACAGGGTATAATCACTGAAGCTTTCTTT. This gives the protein CASGPRQGIITEAFF.

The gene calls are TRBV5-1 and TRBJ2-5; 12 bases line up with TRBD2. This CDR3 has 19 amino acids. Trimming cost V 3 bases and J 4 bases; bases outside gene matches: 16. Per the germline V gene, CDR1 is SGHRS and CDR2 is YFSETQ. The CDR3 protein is CASSSAASGGAGARETQYF. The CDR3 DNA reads TGCGCCAGCAGCTCCGCCGCTAGCGGGGGGGCCGGTGCAAGAGAGACCCAGTACTTC.

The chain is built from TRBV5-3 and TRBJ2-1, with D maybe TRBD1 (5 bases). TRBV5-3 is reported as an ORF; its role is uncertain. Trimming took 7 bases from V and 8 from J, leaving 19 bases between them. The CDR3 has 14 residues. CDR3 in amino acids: CARLDSLPQDEQFF. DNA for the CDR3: TGTGCCAGATTAGACAGCCTCCCCCAGGATGAGCAGTTCTTC.

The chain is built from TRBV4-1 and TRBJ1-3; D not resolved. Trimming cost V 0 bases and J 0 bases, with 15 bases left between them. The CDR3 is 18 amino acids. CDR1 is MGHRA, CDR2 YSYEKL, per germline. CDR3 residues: CASSQEVQRLHSGNTIYF. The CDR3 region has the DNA TGCGCCAGCAGCCAAGAGGTGCAGCGGCTGCACTCTGGAAACACCATATATTTT.

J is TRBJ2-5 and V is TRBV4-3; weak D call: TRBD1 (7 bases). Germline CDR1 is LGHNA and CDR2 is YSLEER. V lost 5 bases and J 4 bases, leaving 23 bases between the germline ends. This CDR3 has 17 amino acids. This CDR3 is CASSYGHRYRGGETQYF. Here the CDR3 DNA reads TGCGCCAGCAGCTACGGACATCGCTACAGGGGAGGAGAGACCCAGTACTTC.

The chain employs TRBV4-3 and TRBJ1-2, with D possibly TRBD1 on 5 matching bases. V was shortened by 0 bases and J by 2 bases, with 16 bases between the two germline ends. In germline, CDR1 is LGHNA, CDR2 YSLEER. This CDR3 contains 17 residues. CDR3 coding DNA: TGCGCCAGCAGCCAAGAGATTAGCAGGGATCAAAACTATGGCTACACCTTC. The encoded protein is CASSQEISRDQNYGYTF.

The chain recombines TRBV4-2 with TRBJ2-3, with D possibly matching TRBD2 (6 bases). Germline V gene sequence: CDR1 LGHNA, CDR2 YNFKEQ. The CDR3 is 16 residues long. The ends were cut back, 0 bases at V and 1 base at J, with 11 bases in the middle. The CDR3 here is CASSQEIGEGTDTQYF. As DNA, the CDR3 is TGTGCCAGCAGCCAAGAAATAGGGGAGGGCACAGATACGCAGTATTTT.

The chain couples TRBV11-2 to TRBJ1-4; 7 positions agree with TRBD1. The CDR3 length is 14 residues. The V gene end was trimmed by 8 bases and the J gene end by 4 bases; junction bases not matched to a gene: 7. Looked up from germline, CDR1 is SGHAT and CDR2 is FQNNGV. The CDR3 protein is CASGKTGFNEKLFF. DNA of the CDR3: TGTGCCAGCGGCAAGACAGGGTTTAATGAAAAACTGTTTTTT.

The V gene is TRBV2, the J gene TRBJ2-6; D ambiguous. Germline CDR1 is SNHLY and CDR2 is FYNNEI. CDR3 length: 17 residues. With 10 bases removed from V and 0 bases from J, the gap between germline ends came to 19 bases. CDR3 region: CAITRVRRLSGANVLTF. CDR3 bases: TGTGCCATCACGCGTGTCAGAAGGCTCTCTGGGGCCAACGTCCTGACTTTC.

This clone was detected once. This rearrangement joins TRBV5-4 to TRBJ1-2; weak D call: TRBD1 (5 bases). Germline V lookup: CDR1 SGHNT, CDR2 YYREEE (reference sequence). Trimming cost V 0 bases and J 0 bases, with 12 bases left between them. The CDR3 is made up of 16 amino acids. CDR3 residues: CASSLDRWEANYGYTF. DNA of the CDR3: TGTGCCAGCAGCTTGGACAGGTGGGAAGCTAACTATGGCTACACCTTC.

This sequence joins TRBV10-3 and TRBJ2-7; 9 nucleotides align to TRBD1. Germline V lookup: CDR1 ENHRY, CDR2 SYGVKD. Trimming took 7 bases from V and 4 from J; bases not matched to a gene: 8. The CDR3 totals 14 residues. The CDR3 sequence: CAITRETGGYEQYF. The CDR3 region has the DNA TGTGCCATCACGAGGGAGACAGGGGGATACGAGCAGTACTTC.

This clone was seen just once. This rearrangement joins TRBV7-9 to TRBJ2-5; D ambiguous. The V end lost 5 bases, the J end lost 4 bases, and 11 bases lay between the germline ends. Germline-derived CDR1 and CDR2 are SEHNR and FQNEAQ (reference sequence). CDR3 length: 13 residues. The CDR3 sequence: CASSPRPLETQYF. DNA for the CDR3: TGTGCCAGCAGCCCCCGGCCCCTAGAGACCCAGTACTTC.

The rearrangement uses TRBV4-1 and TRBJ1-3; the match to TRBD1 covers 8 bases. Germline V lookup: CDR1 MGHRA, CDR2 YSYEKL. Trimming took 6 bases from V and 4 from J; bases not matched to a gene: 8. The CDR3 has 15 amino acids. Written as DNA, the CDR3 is TGCGCCAGCAGATCCCCCGGGACAGGAGGAAACACCATATATTTT. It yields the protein CASRSPGTGGNTIYF.

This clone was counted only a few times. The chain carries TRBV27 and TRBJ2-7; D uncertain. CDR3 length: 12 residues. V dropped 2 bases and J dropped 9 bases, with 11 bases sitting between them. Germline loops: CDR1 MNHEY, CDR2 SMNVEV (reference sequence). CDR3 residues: CASSLPGRRQYF. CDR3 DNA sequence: TGTGCCAGCAGTTTACCTGGTAGGCGGCAGTACTTC.